This is a list of T cell receptor beta chains from one sample in a study of cytomegalovirus exposure and HLA in healthy donors. Sequenced by immunoSEQ multiplex PCR; TCRdb stores in-frame clones only, minus some. This repertoire shows around 90,000 clones, approximately 77% found once; its top ten account for over 9%. The sample taken for sequencing was PBMCs. These TCRs come from a human donor in good health. Both conserved end residues are part of each CDR3. D genes are given only for firm matches. Only part of the rows carry a size: once, few, many, or a class if the clone is expanded.

TRBV6-6	-	-	TRBJ1-1	CASRAFTNTEAFF	TGTGCCAGCAGGGCCTTTACCAACACTGAAGCTTTCTTT
TRBV30	-	-	TRBJ2-5	CAWGEAAGSWETQYF	TGTGCCTGGGGGGAGGCCGCGGGGTCATGGGAGACCCAGTACTTC
TRBV7-7	once	TRBD1	TRBJ2-5	CASSLRQGKETQYF	TGTGCTAGCAGCTTAAGACAGGGAAAAGAGACCCAGTACTTC
TRBV7-3	few	-	TRBJ2-3	CASSLLSTDTQYF	TGTGCCAGCAGCTTACTTAGCACAGATACGCAGTATTTT
TRBV5-1	few	TRBD2	TRBJ2-1	CASRLQTGGNEQFF	TGCGCCAGCAGGCTGCAAACGGGAGGCAATGAGCAGTTCTTC
TRBV5-6	-	TRBD2	TRBJ2-2	CASSAGLAGEWGELFF	TGTGCCAGCAGCGCCGGACTAGCGGGAGAATGGGGGGAGCTGTTTTTT
TRBV5-1	-	-	TRBJ1-1	CASSNSQANTEAFF	TGCGCCAGCAGCAACAGCCAGGCGAACACTGAAGCTTTCTTT
TRBV7-8	-	-	TRBJ1-1	CASSLAIGQNTEAFF	TGTGCCAGCAGCTTAGCTATCGGACAGAACACTGAAGCTTTCTTT
TRBV7-9	-	TRBD1	TRBJ1-5	CASSSSGTGTQPQHF	TGTGCCAGCAGCTCGTCCGGGACAGGGACCCAGCCCCAGCATTTT
TRBV6-1	few	TRBD1	TRBJ1-5	CASSAPGQGGPNQPQHF	TGTGCCAGCAGTGCCCCCGGACAGGGGGGCCCAAATCAGCCCCAGCATTTT
TRBV28	-	-	TRBJ1-2	CAIRGAAGGYTF	TGTGCCATCCGGGGGGCCGCGGGAGGCTACACCTTC
TRBV4-3	-	-	TRBJ2-7	CASPTPWGPRGEIYEQYF	TGCGCCAGCCCTACGCCTTGGGGCCCCAGGGGGGAGATTTACGAGCAGTACTTC
TRBV19	-	-	TRBJ2-1	CASSQGTLYNEQFF	TGTGCCAGTAGTCAGGGGACACTCTACAATGAGCAGTTCTTC
TRBV19	few	TRBD1	TRBJ1-1	CASVGPQGSTEAFF	TGTGCCAGCGTCGGTCCACAGGGGAGCACTGAAGCTTTCTTT
TRBV7-3	-	-	TRBJ2-2	CASRKGGSDTGELFF	TGTGCCAGCAGGAAGGGGGGGAGCGACACCGGGGAGCTGTTTTTT
TRBV29-1	-	TRBD1	TRBJ2-7	CSVETPTGYEQYF	TGCAGCGTTGAGACCCCGACAGGGTACGAGCAGTACTTC
TRBV19	-	-	TRBJ1-2	CASSPDSYGYTF	TGTGCCAGTAGCCCCGACTCTTATGGCTACACCTTC
TRBV10-3	-	TRBD2	TRBJ2-7	CAISSGLGYERYF	TGTGCCATCAGTTCAGGACTAGGCTACGAGCGGTACTTC
TRBV27	once	-	TRBJ2-1	CASSSALTRTPFF	TGTGCCAGCAGTTCGGCGCTGACTAGAACCCCTTTCTTC
TRBV9	-	TRBD2	TRBJ2-5	CASSVGLAGRETQYF	TGTGCCAGCAGCGTAGGGCTAGCGGGGCGGGAGACCCAGTACTTC
TRBV5-1	-	TRBD2	TRBJ2-7	CASSSSTSGPYEQYF	TGCGCCAGCAGCTCGTCGACTAGCGGGCCCTACGAGCAGTACTTC
TRBV9	-	-	TRBJ1-3	CASSPRPPGTIYF	TGTGCCAGCAGCCCCCGCCCCCCGGGCACCATATATTTT
TRBV7-9	-	-	TRBJ1-2	CASSPGGETYGYTF	TGTGCCAGCAGCCCCGGGGGTGAGACCTATGGCTACACCTTC
TRBV27	few	TRBD2	TRBJ2-7	CASSGLAGYEQYF	TGTGCCAGCAGTGGACTAGCGGGCTACGAGCAGTACTTC
TRBV7-8	-	-	TRBJ1-3	CASSLGPTTRGTGNTIYF	TGTGCCAGCAGCTTAGGTCCGACGACGAGGGGGACAGGAAACACCATATATTTT
TRBV28	-	-	TRBJ1-2	CASRSPLWSYGYTF	TGTGCCAGCAGGTCGCCTCTGTGGAGCTATGGCTACACCTTC